Below, 20 T cell receptor beta chains from the same sample are listed, as sequenced in a study of PD-L1 blockade in urothelial cancer. Assay used: immunoSEQ multiplex PCR; TCRdb lists only in-frame clones, some missing. The table has tens of thousands of clones, 82% seen once. The sequences come from PBMCs, collected around atezolizumab (anti-PD-L1) treatment. The receptors were gathered from a man between 60 and 75 years old with urothelial cancer.

This clone appeared a single time. The genes are TRBV11-3 and TRBJ1-3, with D possibly being TRBD1 (6 bases). Trimming removed 3 bases from V and 1 base from J, with 10 bases in between. Germline V CDR1 and CDR2: SGHNT, YENEEA. CDR3 size: 15 residues. CDR3 protein: CASSLGQGSGNTIYF. The CDR3 nucleotides are TGTGCCAGCAGCTTGGGACAAGGGTCTGGAAACACCATATATTTT.

As DNA, the CDR3 is TGTGCCAGCTCACCTTGGAATGCGACAGGGGGGAACAATGAGCAGTTCTTC. Translated: CASSPWNATGGNNEQFF. V gene TRBV18 combines with J gene TRBJ2-1; 9 nucleotides align to TRBD1. Germline CDR1 KGHSH, CDR2 LQKENI. This CDR3 comprises 17 residues. V lost 3 bases and J lost 5; bases outside the gene matches: 11. Drawing the rest from reference TRBV18 and TRBJ2-1, the complete variable domain is NAGVMQNPRHLVRRRGQEARLRCSPMKGHSHVYWYRQLPEEGLKFMVYLQKENIIDESGMPKERFSAEFPKEGPSILRIQQVVRGDSAAYFCASSPWNATGGNNEQFFGPGTRLTVL.

The chain recombines TRBV7-9 with TRBJ2-7, with D possibly TRBD1 on 6 matching bases. The CDR3 is 14 amino acids. The V end lost 4 bases, the J end lost 4 bases, and 14 bases lay between the germline ends. The germline gives CDR1 SEHNR, CDR2 FQNEAQ (reference sequence). The CDR3 sequence: CASSSDMTGYEQYF. Written as DNA, the CDR3 is TGTGCCAGCAGCTCAGATATGACAGGATACGAGCAGTACTTC.

This sequence joins TRBV19 and TRBJ2-2, with TRBD1 matching 10 bases. CDR1 and CDR2 (germline): LNHDA, SQIVND (reference sequence). CDR3 length: 18 residues. V shed 6 bases and J 4 bases; nucleotides not matched to a gene: 14. The CDR3 coding sequence is TGTGCCAGTAGCATGGACAGGGGGGAACGATGGACCACCGGGGAGCTGTTTTTT. It encodes CASSMDRGERWTTGELFF.

The chain has TRBV19 and TRBJ1-6; D may be TRBD1 (5 bases). This CDR3 region has 16 residues. V lost 4 bases and J lost 8, with 18 bases in between. Germline V lookup: CDR1 LNHDA, CDR2 SQIVND (reference sequence). CDR3 coding DNA: TGTGCCAGTAGTAGATCAAACCGGGACTCAGATTCACCCCTCCACTTT. This codes for CASSRSNRDSDSPLHF.

The chain combines TRBV30 with TRBJ2-7; D is perhaps TRBD1 (5 bases). Germline values: CDR1 GTSNPN, CDR2 SVGIG (reference sequence). CDR3 length: 13 amino acids. V was pared by 2 bases and J by 0 bases, with 8 bases between. The DNA for the CDR3 is TGTGCCTGGAGTACAGGAATCTCCTACGAGCAGTACTTC. It translates to CAWSTGISYEQYF.

V gene TRBV5-1 combines with J gene TRBJ1-2; 10 positions agree with TRBD1. The CDR3 sequence is 15 residues long. CDR1 and CDR2 (germline): SGHRS, YFSETQ. With 3 bases clipped from V and 8 bases from J, the junction kept 10 bases outside the gene matches. The CDR3 is CASSSTGGNRGGYTF. The CDR3 DNA reads as TGCGCCAGCAGCTCGACAGGGGGCAATCGAGGGGGCTACACCTTC.

The CDR3 loop is CATSAQYQPQHF. CDR3 in DNA: TGTGCCACCAGTGCACAGTATCAGCCCCAGCATTTT. The chain combines TRBV15 with TRBJ1-5; D call uncertain. The CDR3 contains 12 residues. CDR1 LNHNV and CDR2 YYDKDF come from the germline V gene (reference sequence). V dropped 6 bases and J dropped 5 bases, with 8 bases sitting between them.

The CDR3 DNA is TGTGCCAGTAGACGACTAGCGACCTACAATGAGCAGTTCTTC. It specifies CASRRLATYNEQFF. This rearrangement joins TRBV19 to TRBJ2-1; 8 nucleotides align to TRBD2. This CDR3 is 14 amino acids long. Trimming cost V 6 bases and J 2 bases; bases outside gene matches: 3. The germline CDR1 and CDR2 sequences are LNHDA and SQIVND (reference sequence).

The chain links TRBV5-4 to TRBJ2-7; TRBD1 aligns across 10 bases. In germline, CDR1 is SGHNT, CDR2 YYREEE (reference sequence). Germline trimming cut 2 bases from V and 5 bases from J; bases unmatched to any gene: 7. The CDR3 runs 15 residues. The CDR3 reads CASSFPGQGSDEQYF. The CDR3 nucleotides read TGTGCCAGCAGCTTTCCGGGACAGGGGAGCGACGAGCAGTACTTC.

The V and J genes are TRBV7-2 and TRBJ1-2, with D possibly TRBD1 on 6 matching bases. The ends were cut back, 5 bases at V and 2 bases at J, with 24 bases in the middle. This CDR3 is built from 18 residues. Germline V CDR1 and CDR2: SGHTA, FQGNSA. CDR3 region: CASSQRGGGQGQNYGYTF. The CDR3 DNA reads as TGTGCCAGCAGCCAAAGGGGTGGTGGGCAGGGGCAGAACTATGGCTACACCTTC.

The chain is built from TRBV5-5 and TRBJ2-7, with D unresolved. V shed 4 bases and J shed 4 bases, with 18 bases lying between them. In germline, CDR1 is SGHKS, CDR2 YYEKEE (reference sequence). The CDR3 length is 15 residues. In DNA form, the CDR3 reads TGTGCCAGCAGCCTCCACGGTGGATTACAGTACGAGCAGTACTTC. Encoded protein: CASSLHGGLQYEQYF.

The chain joins TRBV7-2 to TRBJ1-1, with D unclear. V was clipped by 3 bases and J by 1 base, with 3 bases between them. The CDR3 runs to 12 residues. Germline V gene sequence: CDR1 SGHTA, CDR2 FQGNSA. CDR3 DNA: TGTGCCAGCAGCTTCGGGAACACTGAAGCTTTCTTT. It encodes CASSFGNTEAFF.

This clone is medium-sized (0.01 to 0.1%) by share. The rearrangement uses TRBV7-9 and TRBJ1-1; 12 bases map to TRBD1. This CDR3 spans 15 amino acids. In germline, CDR1 is SEHNR, CDR2 FQNEAQ (reference sequence). The junction had 3 bases not matched to a gene; V was cut back by 3 bases and J by 4 bases. This CDR3 reads CASSFGTGGLTEAFF. In DNA, the CDR3 is TGTGCCAGCAGCTTCGGGACAGGGGGCCTCACTGAAGCTTTCTTT.

The gene calls are TRBV6-6 and TRBJ2-1; TRBD2 agrees at 8 bases. The CDR3 spans 15 residues. Germline lookup yields CDR1 MNHNY and CDR2 SVGAGI (reference sequence). With 2 bases clipped from V and 6 bases from J, the junction kept 6 bases outside the gene matches. The DNA of the CDR3 is TGTGCCAGCAGTTACATACTAGCGGCTGGCAATGAGCAGTTCTTC. This translates into CASSYILAAGNEQFF.

The V call is TRBV6-1, the J call TRBJ2-1, with 8 bases matching TRBD1. The CDR3 runs to 14 residues. Unmatched junction bases numbered 6, after V lost 6 bases and J lost 5 bases. Germline CDR1 reads MNHNS; CDR2 reads SASEGT. The CDR3 DNA follows: TGTGCCAGCAGGGACAGGGCGGGTCACAATGAGCAGTTCTTC. Translation gives CASRDRAGHNEQFF.

This chain uses TRBV9 with TRBJ1-5; D not resolved. The V end lost 0 bases, the J end lost 5 bases, and 9 bases lay between the germline ends. The CDR3 sequence is 14 residues long. Germline values: CDR1 SGDLS, CDR2 YYNGEE. The CDR3, as DNA: TGTGCCAGCAGCGTAGCCGAGTCGGATCAGCCCCAGCATTTT. Protein: CASSVAESDQPQHF. The full variable domain, rest sourced from reference TRBV9 and TRBJ1-5, is DSGVTQTPKHLITATGQRVTLRCSPRSGDLSVYWYQQSLDQGLQFLIQYYNGEERAKGNILERFSAQQFPDLHSELNLSSLELGDSALYFCASSVAESDQPQHFGDGTRLSIL.

The chain couples TRBV4-2 to TRBJ2-4, with TRBD1 as a possible D gene (8 bases). Germline V gives CDR1 LGHNA, CDR2 YNFKEQ. CDR3 size: 18 residues. Deletions cut 1 base from V and 1 base from J, with 17 bases between. CDR3 nucleotide sequence: TGTGCCAGCAGCCAAGTCTCCGGACAGGGAGGGGCCAAAAACATTCAGTACTTC. Its protein is CASSQVSGQGGAKNIQYF.

The V and J genes are TRBV6-1 and TRBJ1-3; D unresolved. Germline V lookup: CDR1 MNHNS, CDR2 SASEGT. This CDR3 has 14 residues. Trimming took off 4 bases at V and 0 bases at J, with 7 bases between the two ends. CDR3 in amino acids: CASSAGGSGNTIYF. The CDR3 DNA follows: TGTGCCAGCAGTGCCGGTGGCTCTGGAAACACCATATATTTT.

The rearrangement joins TRBV21-1 to TRBJ1-2. TRBV21-1 is deemed a pseudogene. The CDR3 has 15 amino acids. The CDR3 coding sequence is TGTGCCAGCAGGAGATTGGGACTTTTACCCTATGGCTACACCTTC. Protein sequence: CASRRLGLLPYGYTF.